The 9 T cell receptor beta chains reported below all come from one sample, sequenced in a study of shared clonotypes between healthy human individuals. Sequencing was performed with immunoSEQ multiplex PCR; in TCRdb, only in-frame clones are kept and a portion is missing. The sample shows 190,000 or so clones, 66% of them seen only once. Sequencing was done on a sample of memory CD4+ T cells sorted from blood. Subset indicated: CD45RA-negative fraction. The source of these receptors is a man under 40 in good health.

The CDR3 here is CASSLGGTRRSGGELFF. In DNA form, the CDR3 reads TGTGCCAGCAGCTTGGGCGGGACGCGGCGAAGCGGCGGGGAGCTGTTTTTT. The genes are TRBV5-6 and TRBJ2-2; tentative D call: TRBD2 (6 bases). Germline lookup yields CDR1 SGHDT and CDR2 YYEEEE. CDR3 length: 17 amino acids. Trimming took off 0 bases at V and 7 bases at J, with 19 bases between the two ends. The entire variable domain, with the rest obtained from reference TRBV5-6 and TRBJ2-2, is as follows: DAGVTQSPTHLIKTRGQQVTLRCSPKSGHDTVSWYQQALGQGPQFIFQYYEEEERQRGNFPDRFSGHQFPNYSSELNVNALLLGDSALYLCASSLGGTRRSGGELFFGEGSRLTVL.

This clone was picked up one time. The chain uses TRBV7-8 and TRBJ2-3; 8 bases fit TRBD2. The CDR3 sequence is 15 residues long. V shed 5 bases, J shed 5 bases, and the junction held 9 bases outside the gene matches. Germline assignment: CDR1 SGHVS and CDR2 FQNEAQ. The CDR3 protein is CASSASGRALDTQYF. The CDR3 DNA follows: TGTGCCAGCAGCGCCAGCGGGAGAGCTTTAGATACGCAGTATTTT.

The chain is built from TRBV7-9 and TRBJ2-7, with 11 bases aligning to TRBD1. The germline CDR1 and CDR2 sequences are SEHNR and FQNEAQ (reference sequence). This CDR3 contains 14 residues. Trimming took 5 bases from V and 5 from J; bases not matched to a gene: 5. Here the CDR3 DNA reads TGTGCCAGCAGCCACGGACAGGGGGCCAACGAGCAGTACTTC. Amino acids: CASSHGQGANEQYF.

The gene calls are TRBV30 and TRBJ2-1; TRBD2 agrees at 7 bases. V trimming: 2 bases; J trimming: 6 bases; junction bases outside the gene matches: 4. The CDR3 is made up of 13 amino acids. Germline V gene sequence: CDR1 GTSNPN, CDR2 SVGIG (reference sequence). CDR3 DNA: TGTGCCTGGAGTAGCGGACTAGGCAATGAGCAGTTCTTC. Residues: CAWSSGLGNEQFF.

The chain is built from TRBV6-1 and TRBJ2-7, with D unresolved. Trimming cost V 5 bases and J 4 bases, with 6 bases left between them. Per germline, CDR1 MNHNS and CDR2 SASEGT. This CDR3 is built from 11 residues. This chain's CDR3 is CASSRGYEQYF. In DNA, the CDR3 is TGTGCCAGCAGTAGAGGTTACGAGCAGTACTTC.

The chain has TRBV2 and TRBJ2-1; D is possibly TRBD1 (7 bases). CDR3 length: 14 residues. Trimming stripped 5 bases from V and 5 bases from J, with 13 bases between. CDR1 and CDR2 from the germline V gene are SNHLY and FYNNEI. The CDR3 is CASSLSGGHNEQFF. In nucleotides, the CDR3 is TGTGCCAGCAGTTTGTCAGGGGGGCACAATGAGCAGTTCTTC.

This clone was counted between two and nine times. The CDR3 loop is CASSYSSGVWNNEQFF. Here the CDR3 DNA reads TGTGCCAGCAGTTACTCTTCGGGGGTGTGGAACAATGAGCAGTTCTTC. The chain is built from TRBV6-5 and TRBJ2-1, with TRBD2 as a possible D gene (6 bases). Germline V CDR1 and CDR2: MNHEY, SVGAGI. V was trimmed by 0 bases and J by 5 bases, leaving 14 bases between them. The CDR3 is 16 residues long.

V usage is TRBV18 and J usage is TRBJ2-3; 13 bases match TRBD2. CDR1 KGHSH and CDR2 LQKENI come from the germline V gene. The V and J ends lost 3 bases and 6 bases, in that order; junction bases with no gene match: 3. The CDR3 covers 15 residues. The CDR3 here is CASSPGLAGADTQYF. The CDR3 bases are TGTGCCAGCTCACCTGGACTAGCGGGAGCCGATACGCAGTATTTT.

This clone was counted once. V and J are TRBV5-4 and TRBJ2-2; D is unresolved. Trimming cost V 2 bases and J 4 bases, with 9 bases left between them. Per germline, CDR1 SGHNT and CDR2 YYREEE (reference sequence). The CDR3 consists of 14 residues. In DNA form, the CDR3 reads TGTGCCAGCAGCTTAAGTCAGGCCACCGGGGAGCTGTTTTTT. Encoded protein: CASSLSQATGELFF. Combining the CDR3 with reference TRBV5-4 and TRBJ2-2 gives the whole variable domain ETGVTQSPTHLIKTRGQQVTLRCSSQSGHNTVSWYQQALGQGPQFIFQYYREEENGRGNFPPRFSGLQFPNYSSELNVNALELDDSALYLCASSLSQATGELFFGEGSRLTVL.